The clone carrying this TCR beta chain was recorded a few times. What it binds is not known. This record belongs to a study of cytotoxic CD8 clonotypes in ibrutinib-treated CLL. There are 15 residues in the CDR3. V dropped 7 bases and J dropped 1; count of bases not matched to a gene: 8. Germline V CDR1 and CDR2: SGHTA, FQGNSA. Findings and caveats of the study: The study found baseline clonality above age-matched healthy donors, tracking circulating CD8+ T-cell counts. Private clonotypes, not public ones, expanded at ibrutinib response. Rising at ibrutinib response, clonality subsequently fell back toward baseline at progression.

Profiling relied on immunoSEQ multiplex PCR, and the TCRdb table lists in-frame clones only, not all of them. The sample consists of approximately 120,000 clones, around four fifths of them appearing once. The specimen was PBMCs, collected after 24 months of ibrutinib treatment. This TCR came from a human donor with chronic lymphocytic leukemia. V usage is TRBV7-2 and J usage is TRBJ2-5, with 8 bases fitting TRBD2. As DNA, the CDR3 is TGTGCCAGCACCCGGGGTAGCGGGGTCCAAGAGACCCAGTACTTC. It codes for CASTRGSGVQETQYF.